Reported below is one T cell receptor beta chain. As part of library construction, unique molecular identifiers were attached to individual cDNA molecules. TCRdb reprocessed the 5' RACE reads with MiXCR, giving one entry per CDR3 protein. The sample contains tens of thousands of distinct CDR3 sequences, roughly 13% of which appear only once. The entry originates in a study of early T cells in non-severe SARS-CoV-2 infection. This CDR3 region has 13 residues. V was cut by 4 bases and J by 5 bases, with 10 bases left in between. Germline V CDR1 and CDR2: SGDLS, YYNGEE. The sequence was obtained from an adult who was a healthcare worker with PCR-confirmed SARS-CoV-2 infection or an uninfected control (not recorded which). The chain links TRBV9 to TRBJ1-5, with D unresolved. Sequencing used whole blood. The CDR3 DNA is TGTGCCAGCAGCACTCAAGAGGATCAGCCCCAGCATTTT. Translation gives CASSTQEDQPQHF.